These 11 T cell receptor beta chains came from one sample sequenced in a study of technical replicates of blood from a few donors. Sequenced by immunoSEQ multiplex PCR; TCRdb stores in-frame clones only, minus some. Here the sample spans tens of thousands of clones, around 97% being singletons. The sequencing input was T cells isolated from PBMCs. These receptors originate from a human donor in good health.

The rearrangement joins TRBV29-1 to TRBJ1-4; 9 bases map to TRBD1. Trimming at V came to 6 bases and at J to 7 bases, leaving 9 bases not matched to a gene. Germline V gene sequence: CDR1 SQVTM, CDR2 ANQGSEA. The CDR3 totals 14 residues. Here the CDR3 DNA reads TGCAGCGTGGACCCGGGACAGGGTGGTGAAAAACTGTTTTTT. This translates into CSVDPGQGGEKLFF.

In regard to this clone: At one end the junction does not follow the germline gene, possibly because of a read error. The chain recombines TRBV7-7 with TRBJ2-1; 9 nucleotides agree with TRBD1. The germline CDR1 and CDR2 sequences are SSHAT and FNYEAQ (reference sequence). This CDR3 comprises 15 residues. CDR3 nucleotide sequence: TGTGCCAGCAGTCCGGGACAGGGCTCCCACAATGAGCAGTTCTTC. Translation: CASSPGQGSHNEQFF.

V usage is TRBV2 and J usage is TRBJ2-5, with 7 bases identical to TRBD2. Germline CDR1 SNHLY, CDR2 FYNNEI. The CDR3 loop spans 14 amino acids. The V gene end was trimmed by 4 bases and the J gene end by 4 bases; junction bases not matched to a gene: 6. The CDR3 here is CASSAPLAVETQYF. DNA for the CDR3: TGTGCCAGCAGTGCCCCTCTAGCGGTAGAGACCCAGTACTTC.

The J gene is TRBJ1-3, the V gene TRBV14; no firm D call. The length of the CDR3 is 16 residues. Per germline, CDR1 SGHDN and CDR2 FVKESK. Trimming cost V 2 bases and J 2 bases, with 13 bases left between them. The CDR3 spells CASSQRAVGAGNTIYF. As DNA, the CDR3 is TGTGCCAGCAGCCAAAGAGCGGTCGGGGCTGGAAACACCATATATTTT.

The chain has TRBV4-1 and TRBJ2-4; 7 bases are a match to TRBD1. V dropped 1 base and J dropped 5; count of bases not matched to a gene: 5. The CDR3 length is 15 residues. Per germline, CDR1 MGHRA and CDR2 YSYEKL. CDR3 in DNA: TGCGCCAGCAGCCAAGTCCCAGGGGGAGAAAACATTCAGTACTTC. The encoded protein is CASSQVPGGENIQYF.

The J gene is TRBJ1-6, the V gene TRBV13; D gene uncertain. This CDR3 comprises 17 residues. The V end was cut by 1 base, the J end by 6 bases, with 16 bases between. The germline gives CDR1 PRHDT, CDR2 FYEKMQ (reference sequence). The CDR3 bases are TGTGCCAGCAGCTTAGTCTTAGATGTGCGGTCTAATTCACCCCTCCACTTT. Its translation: CASSLVLDVRSNSPLHF.

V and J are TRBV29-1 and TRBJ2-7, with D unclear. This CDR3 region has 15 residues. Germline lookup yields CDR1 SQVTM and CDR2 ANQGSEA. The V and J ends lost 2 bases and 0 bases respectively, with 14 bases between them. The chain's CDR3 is CSVELPSQVSYEQYF. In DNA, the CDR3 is TGCAGCGTTGAATTGCCCTCGCAGGTCTCCTACGAGCAGTACTTC.

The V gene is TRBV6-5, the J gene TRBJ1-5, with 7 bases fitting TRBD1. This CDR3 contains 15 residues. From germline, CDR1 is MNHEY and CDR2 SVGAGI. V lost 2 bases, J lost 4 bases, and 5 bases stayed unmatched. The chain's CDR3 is CASSYTQGRNQPQHF. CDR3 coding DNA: TGTGCCAGCAGTTACACACAGGGGAGAAATCAGCCCCAGCATTTT.

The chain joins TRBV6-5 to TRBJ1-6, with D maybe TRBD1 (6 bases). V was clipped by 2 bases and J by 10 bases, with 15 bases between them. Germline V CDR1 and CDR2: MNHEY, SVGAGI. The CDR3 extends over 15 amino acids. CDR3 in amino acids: CASSYGGAVGSPLHF. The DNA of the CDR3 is TGTGCCAGCAGTTACGGGGGCGCGGTGGGCTCACCCCTCCACTTT.

In DNA form, the CDR3 reads TGTGCCAGCAGTACGGACATCACCGGGGAGCTGTTTTTT. It specifies CASSTDITGELFF. The V gene is TRBV7-3, the J gene TRBJ2-2; the D gene is possibly TRBD1 (5 bases). Germline loops: CDR1 SGHTA, CDR2 FQGTGA. CDR3 length equals 13 residues. The V gene lost 6 bases and the J gene lost 4 bases, with 9 bases spanning the gap.

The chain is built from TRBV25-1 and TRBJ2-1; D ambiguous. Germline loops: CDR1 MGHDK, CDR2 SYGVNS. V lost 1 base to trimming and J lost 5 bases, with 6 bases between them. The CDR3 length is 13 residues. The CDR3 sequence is CASSEFRDNEQFF. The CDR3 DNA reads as TGTGCCAGCAGTGAATTTCGCGACAATGAGCAGTTCTTC.